The T cell receptor (beta chain) described here comes from a study of blood T cell repertoires in COVID-19 (dated by TCRdb to about 2020). About the full investigation: The collaborator samples originated in the United States, Italy and Spain and spanned the acute and convalescent phases of COVID-19. The material from the prospective study consisted of cDNA or gDNA derived from T cells, B-cell-depleted T cells, or PBMCs. Deeply sampled blood TCRbeta repertoires from subjects exposed to, actively infected with, or recovered from COVID-19 were included in the dataset. A freely available public database, intended as a resource for researchers studying the immune response to SARS-CoV-2, is where the repertoires were released. Samples were obtained from the ongoing ImmuneRACE study (first 160 participants) and from 1,200 or so subjects provided by 6 global collaborators. Sample metadata almost always included a de-identified subject ID, COVID-19 status, age in years and sex. Where available, HLA class I and class II types were obtained from metadata supplied by the sample provider rather than from assay-based typing.

The immunoSEQ Assay, a bias-controlled multiplex PCR, was used to amplify TCRbeta CDR3 regions from genomic DNA. On the study's bioinformatics: The number of nucleated cells in each sample was estimated from the amplification of reference gene primers within the assay. To quantify the absolute abundance of each unique TCRbeta CDR3 rearrangement, sequence reads were collapsed and filtered. For each sample, productive Simpson clonality was calculated as the square root of Simpson's diversity index over productive rearrangements. TCRdb carries this immuneACCESS record with in-frame sequences only. Its versions omit some clonotypes, under half of them owing to an unresolved V gene in the studies checked, with the rest unexplained. V and J calls and clone size come straight from that table; D and trimming were deduced from the DNA. Within this sample are fewer than 40,000 clones, with roughly 88% of them counted one time only. About 35% of the sample is held by the ten biggest clonotypes.

General findings and caveats noted by the study authors: How much clinical and demographic metadata was included differed by source and by participant, and the metadata was provided uncurated.

Whole blood was collected in K2EDTA tubes by collaborating institutions according to the institutions' own protocols. For TCRbeta analysis, collaborator samples were shipped as frozen whole blood, as isolated PBMCs, or as DNA extracted from either sample type. A word on this clone: Its target antigen remains unknown. Per-base qualities were not stored, and no clone one base away is much larger.

Sequenced sample: peripheral blood. The sequence was obtained from a man in his sixties or seventies with active COVID-19.

The nucleotide sequence reads TGCGCCAGCAGCCAAACAGGGGGCGTACAGCCCCAGCATTTT. Its protein product is CASSQTGGVQPQHF. The rearranged segments are TRBV4-3 and TRBJ1-5, with 9 bases aligning to TRBD1. Taken from cysteine to phenylalanine, the CDR3 has 14 residues. Solely the CDR3 DNA is kept, with 42 bases framed from the first base. V lost 2 bases and J lost 7 bases, and the count of bases not matched to a germline gene is 3. The germline V gene sets CDR1 to LGHNA and CDR2 to YSLEER.